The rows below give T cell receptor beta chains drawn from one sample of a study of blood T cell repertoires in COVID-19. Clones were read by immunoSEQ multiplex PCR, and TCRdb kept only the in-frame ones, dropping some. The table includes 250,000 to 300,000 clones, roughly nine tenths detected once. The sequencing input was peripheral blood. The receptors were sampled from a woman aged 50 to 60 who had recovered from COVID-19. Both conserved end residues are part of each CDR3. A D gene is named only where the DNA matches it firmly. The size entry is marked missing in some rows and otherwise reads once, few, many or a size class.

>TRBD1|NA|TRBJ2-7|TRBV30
CACSGGSYEQYF
TGTGCCTGTTCAGGGGGCTCCTACGAGCAGTACTTC
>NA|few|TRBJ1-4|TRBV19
CASSIASGKLFF
TGTGCCAGTAGTATCGCGAGTGGAAAACTGTTTTTT
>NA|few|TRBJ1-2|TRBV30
CAWSWEGGYTF
TGTGCCTGGAGTTGGGAGGGCGGCTACACCTTC
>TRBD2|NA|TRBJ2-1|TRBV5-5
CASSSGLAGGKDLYNEQFF
TGTGCCAGCAGCTCCGGACTAGCGGGGGGTAAGGACCTTTACAATGAGCAGTTCTTC
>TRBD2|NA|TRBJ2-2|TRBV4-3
CASSLAGQSTGELFF
TGCGCCAGCAGCCTAGCGGGGCAGAGCACCGGGGAGCTGTTTTTT
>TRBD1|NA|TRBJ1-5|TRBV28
CATLTGDQPQHF
TGTGCCACCCTGACAGGGGATCAGCCCCAGCATTTT
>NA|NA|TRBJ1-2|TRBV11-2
CASSSGQFYGYTF
TGTGCCAGCAGCTCCGGACAGTTCTATGGCTACACCTTC
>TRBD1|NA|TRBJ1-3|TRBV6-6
CAGGQGTGNTIYF
TGTGCCGGCGGACAGGGCACCGGAAACACCATATATTTT
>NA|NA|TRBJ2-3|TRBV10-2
CASLDRGTDTQYF
TGCGCCAGTTTGGACCGGGGAACAGATACGCAGTATTTT
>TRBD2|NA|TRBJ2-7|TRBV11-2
CASSLGLAGGIYEQYF
TGTGCCAGCAGCTTAGGTCTAGCGGGAGGGATCTACGAGCAGTACTTC
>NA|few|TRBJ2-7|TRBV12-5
CASGTGYEQYF
TGTGCTAGTGGTACTGGCTACGAGCAGTACTTC
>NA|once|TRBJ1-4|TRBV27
CASSLGRNEKLFF
TGTGCCAGCAGTTTAGGCCGAAATGAAAAACTGTTTTTT
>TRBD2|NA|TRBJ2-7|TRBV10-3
CAISPTSGGAHEQYF
TGTGCCATCAGTCCAACTAGCGGGGGGGCCCACGAGCAGTACTTC
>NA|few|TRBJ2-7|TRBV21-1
CASSPRAGLAGPGQYF
TGTGCCAGCAGCCCACGTGCGGGACTAGCGGGTCCGGGGCAGTACTTC
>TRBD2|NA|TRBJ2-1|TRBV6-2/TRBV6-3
CASSYPGLAGLISYNEQFF
TGTGCCAGCAGTTACCCGGGACTAGCGGGCCTGATCTCCTACAATGAGCAGTTCTTC
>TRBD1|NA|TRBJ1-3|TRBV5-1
CASSLATGNTIYF
TGCGCCAGCAGCTTGGCGACAGGGAACACCATATATTTT
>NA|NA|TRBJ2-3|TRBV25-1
CASSESRSSPTDTQYF
TGTGCCAGCAGTGAATCCAGGTCTAGCCCTACAGATACGCAGTATTTT
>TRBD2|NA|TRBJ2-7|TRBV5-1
CASGLAGGPSEQYF
TGCGCCAGCGGACTAGCGGGGGGGCCGAGCGAGCAGTACTTC
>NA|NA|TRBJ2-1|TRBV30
CAWSYRYNEQFF
TGTGCCTGGAGTTACAGGTACAATGAGCAGTTCTTC
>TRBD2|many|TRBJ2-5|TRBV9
CASSEGLAGVETQYF
TGTGCCAGCAGCGAGGGACTAGCGGGAGTAGAGACCCAGTACTTC
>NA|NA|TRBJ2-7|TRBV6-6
CASSYSQGEQYF
TGTGCCAGCAGTTACTCCCAGGGGGAGCAGTACTTC
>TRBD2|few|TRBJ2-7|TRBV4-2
CASSQGAGGLDEQYF
TGTGCCAGCAGCCAAGGAGCGGGAGGTCTCGACGAGCAGTACTTC
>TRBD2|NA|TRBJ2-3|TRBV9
CASSVGLAGGDTQYF
TGTGCCAGCAGCGTAGGTCTAGCGGGGGGAGATACGCAGTATTTT
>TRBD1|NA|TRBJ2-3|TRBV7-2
CASSLGTGRTDTQYF
TGTGCCAGCAGCTTAGGGACAGGACGCACAGATACGCAGTATTTT
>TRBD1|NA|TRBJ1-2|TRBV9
CASSLGTGGSYGYTF
TGTGCCAGCAGCTTAGGGACAGGGGGCAGCTATGGCTACACCTTC
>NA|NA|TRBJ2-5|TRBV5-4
CASSLGGASQETQYF
TGTGCCAGCAGCTTGGGTGGGGCTAGCCAAGAGACCCAGTACTTC
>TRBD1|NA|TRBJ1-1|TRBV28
CAIRAGGNTEAFF
TGTGCCATCCGGGCAGGGGGGAACACTGAAGCTTTCTTT
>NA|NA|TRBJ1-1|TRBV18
CASSPPGSQGRTEAFF
TGTGCCAGCTCACCCCCTGGATCACAGGGTCGCACTGAAGCTTTCTTT
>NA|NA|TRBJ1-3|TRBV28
CASSLGLRMGEDTIYF
TGTGCCAGCAGTTTAGGACTGCGCATGGGAGAGGACACCATATATTTT
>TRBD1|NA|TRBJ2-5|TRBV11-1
CASSRGGQGQETQYF
TGTGCCAGCAGCCGTGGGGGACAGGGGCAAGAGACCCAGTACTTC
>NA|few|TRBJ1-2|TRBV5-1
CASSEWRHGYTF
TGCGCCAGCAGCGAGTGGAGGCATGGCTACACCTTC
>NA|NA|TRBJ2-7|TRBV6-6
CASSLTGEGYEQYF
TGTGCCAGCAGCCTGACAGGGGAGGGCTACGAGCAGTACTTC
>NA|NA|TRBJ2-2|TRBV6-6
CASRPPGSNTGELFF
TGTGCCAGCAGACCTCCCGGGTCGAACACCGGGGAGCTGTTTTTT
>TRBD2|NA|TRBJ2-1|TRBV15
CATSRVIAGGYNEQFF
TGTGCCACCAGCAGAGTAATAGCGGGGGGGTACAATGAGCAGTTCTTC
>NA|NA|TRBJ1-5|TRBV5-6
CASRLYRVTNQPQHF
TGTGCCAGCAGATTATACAGGGTTACCAATCAGCCCCAGCATTTT
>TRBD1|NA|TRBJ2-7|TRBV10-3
CAISATGTGHRYEQYF
TGTGCCATCAGTGCTACCGGGACAGGGCACCGCTACGAGCAGTACTTC
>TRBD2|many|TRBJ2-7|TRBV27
CASNPGLAGHYEQYF
TGTGCCAGCAACCCCGGACTAGCGGGTCACTACGAGCAGTACTTC